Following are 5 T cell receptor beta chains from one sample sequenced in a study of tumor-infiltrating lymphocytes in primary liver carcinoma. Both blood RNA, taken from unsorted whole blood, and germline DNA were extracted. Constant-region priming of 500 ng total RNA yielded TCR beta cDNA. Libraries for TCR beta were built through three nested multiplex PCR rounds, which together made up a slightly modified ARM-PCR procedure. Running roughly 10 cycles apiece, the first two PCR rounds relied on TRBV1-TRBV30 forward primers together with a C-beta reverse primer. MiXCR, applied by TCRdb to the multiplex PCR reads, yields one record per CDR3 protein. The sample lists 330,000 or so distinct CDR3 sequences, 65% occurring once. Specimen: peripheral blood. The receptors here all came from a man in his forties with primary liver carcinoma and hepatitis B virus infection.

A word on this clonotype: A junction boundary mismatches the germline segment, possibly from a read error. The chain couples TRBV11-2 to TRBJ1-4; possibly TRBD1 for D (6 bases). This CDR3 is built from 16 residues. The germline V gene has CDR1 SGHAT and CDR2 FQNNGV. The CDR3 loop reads CVSRLGGSVTNEKLFF. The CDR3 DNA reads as TGTGTCAGCAGACTAGGGGGTTCAGTCACTAATGAAAAACTGTTTTTT.

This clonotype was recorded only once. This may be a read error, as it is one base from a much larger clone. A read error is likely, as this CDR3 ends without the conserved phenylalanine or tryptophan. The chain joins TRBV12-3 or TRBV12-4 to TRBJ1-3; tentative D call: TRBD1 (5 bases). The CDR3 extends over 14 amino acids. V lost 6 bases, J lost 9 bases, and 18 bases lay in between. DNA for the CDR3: TGTGCCAGCAGGCCCGCGGGGAGTCAGGGCACCATATATTCT. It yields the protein CASRPAGSQGTIYS.

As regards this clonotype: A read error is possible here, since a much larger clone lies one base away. The CDR3 protein is CTSSYSGTYEQYF. The CDR3 DNA follows: TGTACCAGCAGTTACTCGGGGACTTACGAGCAGTACTTC. The chain combines TRBV6-2 or TRBV6-3 with TRBJ2-7, with D possibly being TRBD2 (6 bases). Looked up from germline, CDR1 is MNHEY and CDR2 is SVGEGT. This CDR3 is 13 amino acids long.

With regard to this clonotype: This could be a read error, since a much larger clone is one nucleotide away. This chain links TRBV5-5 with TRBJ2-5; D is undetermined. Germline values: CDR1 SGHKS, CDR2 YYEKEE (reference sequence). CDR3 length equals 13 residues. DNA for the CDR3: TGTGCCAGCAGATTGGACCAGCAAGAGACCCAGTACTTC. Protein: CASRLDQQETQYF.

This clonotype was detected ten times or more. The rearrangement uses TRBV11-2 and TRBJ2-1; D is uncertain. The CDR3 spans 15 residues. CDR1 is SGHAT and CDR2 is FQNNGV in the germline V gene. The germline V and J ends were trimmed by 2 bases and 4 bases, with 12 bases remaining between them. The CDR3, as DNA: TGTGCCAGCAGCTTAATGGACCAGCAGTACAATGAGCAGTTCTTC. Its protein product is CASSLMDQQYNEQFF.